This T cell receptor (beta chain) is from a study of T cell responses to AZD1222 COVID-19 vaccine. Study conclusions and caveats: No day 14 peak samples; only post-peak repertoires were characterized. Two AZD1222 doses significantly raised spike-specific TCR breadth and depth over controls. Among spike-specific TCRs, nearly half reportedly target unmutated variant regions. Mostly white British, mostly female donors; authors suggested clonal diversity may be underestimated.

Trimming removed 5 bases at V and 0 bases at J, with 13 bases between. Germline-derived CDR1 and CDR2 are LNHDA and SQIVND (reference sequence). The CDR3 is 15 residues long. Sequencing used immunoSEQ multiplex PCR; TCRdb keeps in-frame clones, though not all of them. Here the sample spans under 150,000 clones, 75% to 90% being singletons. A note on this clone: Its antigen is unidentified.

Here the sequenced sample was peripheral blood, taken on day 0 of MenACWY control vaccination. This chain connects TRBV19 to TRBJ1-2; D gene ambiguous. This clonotype originated in an adult in good health. The CDR3 is CASSHQRASNYGYTF. The DNA for the CDR3 is TGTGCCAGTAGTCATCAAAGAGCGTCTAACTATGGCTACACCTTC.